This paragraph covers one T cell receptor (beta chain) sequence. This entry is derived from a study of CD8+ T cells in alopecia areata. For the study at large: Each of the treated patients was given oral tofacitinib, 5 to 10 mg twice daily, for moderate-to-severe alopecia areata. Treatment with tofacitinib (6 to 18 months) was followed by 6 months off drug.

Treatment defined: oral pan-JAK inhibitor, 5-10 mg twice daily. The CDR3 is 14 residues long. The ends lost 5 bases at V and 3 bases at J; junction bases unmatched: 6. Germline V CDR1 and CDR2: SGHTA, FQGNSA. cDNA reverse transcribed from extracted RNA served as the sequencing template. Some clones are missing from TCRdb's copy, which holds only in-frame ones; the method was immunoSEQ multiplex PCR. The sample has approximately 120,000 clones; over 60% are singletons. This chain links TRBV7-2 with TRBJ1-1; 7 bases align to TRBD1. Specimen: CD4+ T cells sorted from blood, collected at week 4, from a patient treated with tofacitinib. The sequence came from a human donor with alopecia areata. The CDR3 DNA is TGTGCCAGCAGCGTGTACACAGGGGACACTGAAGCTTTCTTT. Translation: CASSVYTGDTEAFF.